These 6 T cell receptor beta chains originate from one sample sequenced in a study of neurological immune-mediated disorders. One entry per CDR3 protein results from TCRdb running MiXCR on the 5' RACE reads. The data show around 78,000 distinct CDR3 sequences, more than 15% seen once. Sequenced sample: PBMCs. These TCRs come from a woman between 40 and 55 years old in good health.

The chain has TRBV19 and TRBJ2-1, with D perhaps matching TRBD1 (5 bases). Trimming pared 3 bases from V and 2 bases from J, leaving 11 bases between. Germline-derived CDR1 and CDR2 are LNHDA and SQIVND (reference sequence). This CDR3 has 15 residues. The CDR3 sequence is CASSIQSGPYNEQFF. CDR3 DNA: TGTGCCAGTAGTATCCAGTCAGGGCCCTACAATGAGCAGTTCTTC. The full variable domain, completed using reference TRBV19 and TRBJ2-1, is DGGITQSPKYLFRKEGQNVTLSCEQNLNHDAMYWYRQDPGQGLRLIYYSQIVNDFQKGDIAEGYSVSREKKESFPLTVTSAQKNPTAFYLCASSIQSGPYNEQFFGPGTRLTVL.

This clonotype was seen many times. This chain joins TRBV11-2 and TRBJ1-3, with D hard to call. Germline V lookup: CDR1 SGHAT, CDR2 FQNNGV. Trimming cost V 5 bases and J 1 base, with 27 bases left between them. CDR3 length: 20 residues. This chain's CDR3 is CASSPTAPTFRRSSGNTIYF. The CDR3 DNA sequence: TGTGCCAGCAGCCCTACCGCACCCACCTTCCGAAGGAGTTCTGGAAACACCATATATTTT.

In this sample, this clonotype turned up many times. The chain uses TRBV5-1 and TRBJ1-1; 8 bases agree with TRBD1. V shed 4 bases and J 1 base; nucleotides not matched to a gene: 6. Germline CDR1 is SGHRS and CDR2 is YFSETQ. The CDR3 length is 15 residues. The CDR3 loop reads CASSLQTGENTEAFF. The DNA for the CDR3 is TGCGCCAGCAGCCTACAGACAGGGGAGAACACTGAAGCTTTCTTT.

This clonotype has at least ten counts. The CDR3 nucleotides read TGTGCCAGCAGCTTAAATCCAGGGAATCAGCCCCAGCATTTT. Translated: CASSLNPGNQPQHF. The genes are TRBV7-2 and TRBJ1-5, with D possibly matching TRBD1 (5 bases). This CDR3 has 14 amino acids. V was clipped by 2 bases and J by 4 bases, with 9 bases between them. Per the germline V gene, CDR1 is SGHTA and CDR2 is FQGNSA.

Many counts were recorded for this clonotype. CDR3 residues: CASNRGSSGANVLTF. Here the CDR3 DNA reads TGTGCCAGCAATCGGGGGTCCTCTGGGGCCAACGTCCTGACTTTC. The rearrangement joins TRBV7-8 to TRBJ2-6, with D perhaps matching TRBD2 (6 bases). The CDR3 sequence is 15 residues long. Germline-derived CDR1 and CDR2 are SGHVS and FQNEAQ. V shed 7 bases and J shed 0 bases, with 10 bases lying between them. The whole variable domain, filled in from reference TRBV7-8 and TRBJ2-6, reads GAGVSQSPRYKVAKRGQDVALRCDPISGHVSLFWYQQALGQGPEFLTYFQNEAQLDKSGLPSDRFFAERPEGSVSTLKIQRTQQEDSAVYLCASNRGSSGANVLTFGAGSRLTVL.

This chain joins TRBV11-2 and TRBJ2-1; TRBD2 matches at 8 bases. With 5 bases clipped from V and 12 bases from J, the junction kept 3 bases outside the gene matches. Germline V gene lookup returns CDR1 SGHAT and CDR2 FQNNGV. This CDR3 has 11 amino acids. In DNA, the CDR3 is TGTGCCAGCAGCGCGAGCGGGGGGCAGTTCTTC. This translates into CASSASGGQFF.